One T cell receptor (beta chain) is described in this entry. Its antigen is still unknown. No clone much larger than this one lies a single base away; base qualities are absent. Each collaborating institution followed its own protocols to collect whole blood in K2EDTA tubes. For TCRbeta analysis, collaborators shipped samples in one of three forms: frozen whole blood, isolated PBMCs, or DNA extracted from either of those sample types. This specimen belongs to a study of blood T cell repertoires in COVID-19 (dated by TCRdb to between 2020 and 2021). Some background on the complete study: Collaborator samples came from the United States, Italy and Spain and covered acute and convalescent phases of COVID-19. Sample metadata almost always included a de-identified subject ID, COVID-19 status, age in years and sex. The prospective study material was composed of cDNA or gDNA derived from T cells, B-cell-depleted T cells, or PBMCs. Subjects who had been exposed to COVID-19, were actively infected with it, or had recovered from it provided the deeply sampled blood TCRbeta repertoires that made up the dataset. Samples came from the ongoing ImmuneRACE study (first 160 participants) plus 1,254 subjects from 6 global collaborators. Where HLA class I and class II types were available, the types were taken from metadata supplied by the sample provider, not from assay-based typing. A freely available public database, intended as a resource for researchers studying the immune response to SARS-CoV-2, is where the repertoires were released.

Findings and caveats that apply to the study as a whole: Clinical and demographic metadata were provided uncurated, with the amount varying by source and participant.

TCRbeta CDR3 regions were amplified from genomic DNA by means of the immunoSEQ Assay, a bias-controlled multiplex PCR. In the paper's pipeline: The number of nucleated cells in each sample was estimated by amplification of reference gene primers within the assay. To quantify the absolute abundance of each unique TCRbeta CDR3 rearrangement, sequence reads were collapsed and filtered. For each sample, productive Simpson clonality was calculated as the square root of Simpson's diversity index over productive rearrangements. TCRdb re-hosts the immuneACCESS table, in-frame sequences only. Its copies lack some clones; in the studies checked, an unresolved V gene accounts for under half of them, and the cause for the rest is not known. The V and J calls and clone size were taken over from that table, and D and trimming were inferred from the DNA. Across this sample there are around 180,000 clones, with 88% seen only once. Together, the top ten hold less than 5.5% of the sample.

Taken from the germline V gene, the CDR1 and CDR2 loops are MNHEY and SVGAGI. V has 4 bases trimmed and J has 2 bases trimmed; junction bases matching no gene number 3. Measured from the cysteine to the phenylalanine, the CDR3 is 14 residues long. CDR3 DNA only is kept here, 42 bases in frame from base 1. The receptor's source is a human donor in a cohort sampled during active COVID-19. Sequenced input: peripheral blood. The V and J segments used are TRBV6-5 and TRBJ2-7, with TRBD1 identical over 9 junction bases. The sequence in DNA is TGTGCCAGCAGTTTGGGACAGGGTACCTACGAGCAGTACTTC. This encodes CASSLGQGTYEQYF.